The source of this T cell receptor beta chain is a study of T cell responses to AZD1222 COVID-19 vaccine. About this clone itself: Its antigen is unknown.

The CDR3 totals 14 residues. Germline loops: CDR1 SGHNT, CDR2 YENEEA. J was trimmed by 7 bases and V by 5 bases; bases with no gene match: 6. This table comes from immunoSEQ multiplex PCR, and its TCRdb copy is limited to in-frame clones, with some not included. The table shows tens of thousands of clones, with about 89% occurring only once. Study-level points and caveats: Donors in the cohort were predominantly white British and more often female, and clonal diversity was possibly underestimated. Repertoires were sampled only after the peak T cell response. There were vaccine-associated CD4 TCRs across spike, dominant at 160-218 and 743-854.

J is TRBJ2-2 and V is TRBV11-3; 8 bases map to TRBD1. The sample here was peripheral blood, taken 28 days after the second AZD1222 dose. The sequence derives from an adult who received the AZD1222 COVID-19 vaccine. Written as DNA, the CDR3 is TGTGCCAGCAGCCCCAGGACAGGGAGCGGGGAGCTGTTTTTT. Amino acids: CASSPRTGSGELFF.